The entry below gives a single T cell receptor beta chain sequence along with its context. No antigen is known for it. In the naive CD8 group, cells lacked CD45RO and were positively selected for CCR7, so terminally differentiated effector memory CD45RA+ cells were left out. The sample is drawn from a study of shared clonotypes between healthy human individuals. For the study at large: The study enrolled two women and three men aged 18 to 49. Findings of the study overall: For naive CD4 cells, around 5.1% of clonotypes were shared across a handful of donors. Researchers found naive subsets generally carried larger estimated richness than memory subsets.

Evenly divided among several immunoSEQ plates was the genomic DNA of each subset. The method was immunoSEQ multiplex PCR; TCRdb's version includes in-frame clones alone and lacks a portion of them. Counted here are about 800,000 clones, around 96% occurring once; the ten biggest clones make up 0.2% to 0.25%. From germline, CDR1 is MNHEY and CDR2 SVGAGI. The CDR3 is made up of 15 amino acids. J was trimmed by 4 bases and V by 5 bases; bases with no gene match: 8. This rearrangement joins TRBV6-5 to TRBJ2-1; 7 nucleotides agree with TRBD2. This clonotype was sampled from a man under 40 in good health. Material: naive CD8+ T cells sorted from blood. This CDR3 is CASSPSRAGYNEQFF. The CDR3 DNA is TGTGCCAGCAGTCCATCACGAGCGGGATACAATGAGCAGTTCTTC.